The text below deals with one T cell receptor (beta chain). What it recognizes is unknown. Only in-frame clones appear in the TCRdb table, and some are missing; sequencing was by immunoSEQ multiplex PCR. The sample holds about 130,000 clones, 94% seen once. The sample is drawn from a study of T cell responses to AZD1222 COVID-19 vaccine. Study conclusions and caveats: Along spike, vaccine-associated CD4 TCRs were found throughout, with dominance at 160-218 and 743-854. Donors in the cohort were predominantly white British and more often female, and clonal diversity was possibly underestimated.

The ends were cut back, 4 bases at V and 2 bases at J, with 8 bases in the middle. This CDR3 region has 12 residues. Germline V gene sequence: CDR1 GTSNPN, CDR2 SVGIG (reference sequence). The chain joins TRBV30 to TRBJ1-1, with D possibly TRBD1 on 5 matching bases. The specimen was peripheral blood, collected on day 0 of AZD1222 vaccination. The receptor comes from an adult in good health. For the CDR3, the DNA is TGTGCCTGGACAGGGCTAAACACTGAAGCTTTCTTT. It translates to CAWTGLNTEAFF.